This T cell receptor beta chain was sequenced for a study of T-cell memory formation after mild COVID-19. Findings and limits, study-wide: There was a balanced CD4/CD8 profile in clones contracting day 15 to 85, and later expanders leaned CD4+. Researchers found some responding clones in pre-infection memory, a sign that cross-reactive memory joined. CD4+ clones that contracted lay mainly in CM and EM; CD8+ ones lay in EMRA.

Turning to this clonotype: Its target is not known.

Germline assignment: CDR1 SGHAT and CDR2 FQNNGV. The CDR3 covers 14 residues. V dropped 3 bases and J dropped 4 bases, with 12 bases sitting between them. Via MiXCR, TCRdb re-called the 5' RACE reads, giving one row per CDR3 protein. The table lists about 410,000 distinct CDR3 sequences, roughly 17% of them singletons. This TCR was recovered from a man between 18 and 29 years old who had mild COVID-19 (a few samples of this study predate the infection). Cell type and time point are not known. Sequencing used PBMCs or a T cell subset sorted from them (not recorded which). The rearrangement links TRBV11-2 to TRBJ1-1; D not certain. CDR3 loop: CASSFLGSGTEAFF. CDR3 nucleotides: TGTGCCAGCAGCTTTCTGGGGTCGGGCACTGAAGCTTTCTTT.